The clone carrying this T cell receptor (beta chain) has a single count. This entry is derived from a study of cytomegalovirus exposure and HLA in healthy donors. PCR primers comprised 60 Vbeta and 13 Jbeta primers. Sequenced by immunoSEQ multiplex PCR; TCRdb stores in-frame clones only, minus some. The sample yields some 160,000 clones, around 80% seen once. CDR3 length: 15 amino acids. V dropped 6 bases and J dropped 0; count of bases not matched to a gene: 7. Germline V gene sequence: CDR1 MDHEN, CDR2 SYDVKM. The sequenced material came from PBMCs. The chain employs TRBV28 and TRBJ2-7; TRBD2 matches at 8 bases. The receptor's source is a male donor in good health and CMV-seropositive. CDR3 sequence reads: CASSLLAVVSYEQYF. The CDR3 bases are TGTGCCAGCAGCCTACTAGCGGTTGTCTCCTACGAGCAGTACTTC.